Below, one T cell receptor beta chain is given with its context. Antigen unknown. Donors had nominal health at sampling but likely had unrecorded immune exposures. The PCR employed 60 Vbeta primers together with 13 Jbeta primers. Profiled with immunoSEQ multiplex PCR; TCRdb holds only in-frame clones, not every one. The sample lists some 170,000 clones, roughly four fifths occurring once. This entry is derived from a study of cytomegalovirus exposure and HLA in healthy donors. Findings and limits, study-wide: Based on reports, TCR beta sequences accurately predicted HLA-A and HLA-B alleles for most subjects. Earlier findings revealed that most TCR beta V segments proved productive either about 90% or about 30% of the time.

This CDR3 has 12 amino acids. V was trimmed by 2 bases and J by 6 bases, leaving 7 bases between them. Germline V lookup: CDR1 KGHSH, CDR2 LQKENI. This sequence joins TRBV18 and TRBJ1-2; D is possibly TRBD1 (6 bases). The sequence was collected from a man in his forties or fifties in good health and CMV-seropositive. The sample was PBMCs. CDR3 bases: TGTGCCAGCTCACCAAACAGGGATGGCTACACCTTC. Protein product: CASSPNRDGYTF. Combining the CDR3 with reference TRBV18 and TRBJ1-2 gives the whole variable domain NAGVMQNPRHLVRRRGQEARLRCSPMKGHSHVYWYRQLPEEGLKFMVYLQKENIIDESGMPKERFSAEFPKEGPSILRIQQVVRGDSAAYFCASSPNRDGYTFGSGTRLTVV.